The 24 T cell receptor beta chains listed next were all sequenced from one sample in a study of CD8 T cells in ankylosing spondylitis. TCRdb re-called the 5' RACE reads through MiXCR, storing one row per CDR3 protein. The table records approximately 350,000 distinct CDR3 sequences, 14% to 15% of them present only once. The sample was blood, either unsorted or a sorted T cell fraction (not recorded which). Receptors were obtained from a male donor with ankylosing spondylitis or in good health (not recorded which).

This clonotype was observed many times. The V gene is TRBV6-2 or TRBV6-3, the J gene TRBJ1-1; a possible D gene is TRBD1 (6 bases). This CDR3 has 13 amino acids. The V end was cut by 11 bases, the J end by 1 base, with 14 bases between. Per the germline V gene, CDR1 is MNHEY and CDR2 is SVGEGT. The CDR3 region is CASQGWTNTEAFF. CDR3 bases: TGTGCCTCACAGGGTTGGACGAACACTGAAGCTTTCTTT.

In this sample, this clonotype turned up a few times. The chain has TRBV12-3 or TRBV12-4 and TRBJ1-2, with 8 bases fitting TRBD1. Unmatched junction bases numbered 4, after V lost 6 bases and J lost 1 base. The CDR3 consists of 14 residues. CDR3 residues: CASRPQGVNYGYTF. CDR3 nucleotides: TGTGCCAGCAGACCACAGGGGGTTAACTATGGCTACACCTTC.

This chain connects TRBV9 to TRBJ2-3; TRBD2 agrees at 12 bases. The CDR3 extends over 17 amino acids. J gave up 3 bases and V 0 bases, and 5 bases lay outside the gene matches. Germline V lookup: CDR1 SGDLS, CDR2 YYNGEE. The CDR3 region has the DNA TGTGCCAGCAGCGTAGCTTCTAGCGGGAGGGGAACAGATACGCAGTATTTT. Translated: CASSVASSGRGTDTQYF.

This sequence joins TRBV7-2 and TRBJ2-7; TRBD2 matches 8 bases. The germline V gene encodes CDR1 SGHTA and CDR2 FQGNSA. The CDR3 has 16 residues. V shed 1 base and J 2 bases; nucleotides not matched to a gene: 7. In DNA form, the CDR3 reads TGTGCCAGCAGCTTAGACGGCGGGGGGACCCCCTACGAGCAGTACTTC. The encoded protein is CASSLDGGGTPYEQYF.

This chain joins TRBV4-1 and TRBJ2-1, with a possible D match to TRBD2 (6 bases). This CDR3 spans 17 amino acids. Trimming shortened V by 1 base and J by 0 bases, and 13 bases separated the two germline ends. CDR1 and CDR2 (germline): MGHRA, YSYEKL. The CDR3 bases are TGCGCCAGCAGCCAAGTTGGTAGCGGAAACTCCTACAATGAGCAGTTCTTC. It encodes CASSQVGSGNSYNEQFF.

This clonotype was detected many times. This rearrangement joins TRBV12-3 or TRBV12-4 to TRBJ2-2; weak D call: TRBD2 (5 bases). The length of the CDR3 is 15 residues. Between the trimmed V and J ends, which lost 6 bases and 6 bases, there was a span of 17 bases. The chain's CDR3 is CASRPGSGGSGELFF. The CDR3 DNA sequence: TGTGCCAGCAGGCCGGGATCAGGAGGATCCGGGGAGCTGTTTTTT.

This clonotype occurred many times. The chain joins TRBV10-3 to TRBJ2-1; 8 nucleotides align to TRBD2. The V gene's germline CDR1 is ENHRY and CDR2 SYGVKD. With V trimmed by 5 bases and J by 0 bases, 9 bases remained unmatched. The CDR3 contains 17 residues. DNA for the CDR3: TGTGCCATCAGTCCTTTTAGCGGGGCCATCTCCTACAATGAGCAGTTCTTC. Translated: CAISPFSGAISYNEQFF.

This clonotype was found a few times. The CDR3 DNA is TGTGCCAGCAGCCAAGGACAGGTTACCTATGGCTACACCTTC. This codes for CASSQGQVTYGYTF. This chain connects TRBV12-3 or TRBV12-4 to TRBJ1-2; 7 bases align to TRBD1. The CDR3 contains 14 residues. J gave up 4 bases and V 6 bases, and 8 bases lay outside the gene matches.

This chain uses TRBV5-6 with TRBJ2-5, with 9 bases aligning to TRBD2. The CDR3 extends over 15 amino acids. Unmatched junction bases numbered 2, after V lost 0 bases and J lost 2 bases. Germline assignment: CDR1 SGHDT and CDR2 YYEEEE. The CDR3 region is CASSLASGVQETQYF. The DNA of the CDR3 is TGTGCCAGCAGCTTGGCTAGCGGGGTACAAGAGACCCAGTACTTC.

The J gene is TRBJ2-7, the V gene TRBV11-3; 10 positions agree with TRBD2. V gave up 4 bases and J gave up 4 bases; unmatched junction bases: 4. There are 14 residues in the CDR3. Germline V gives CDR1 SGHNT, CDR2 YENEEA. CDR3 bases: TGTGCCAGCAGCTCCGGACTAGCGGAATACGAGCAGTACTTC. Translating it yields CASSSGLAEYEQYF.

The V and J genes are TRBV7-2 and TRBJ2-7, with a tentative D call TRBD2 (5 bases). From germline, CDR1 is SGHTA and CDR2 FQGNSA. The CDR3 runs 14 residues. Trimming stripped 0 bases from V and 5 bases from J, with 11 bases between. The CDR3 spells CASSLAGSSNEQYF. Written as DNA, the CDR3 is TGTGCCAGCAGCTTAGCGGGGAGTAGCAACGAGCAGTACTTC.

The rearrangement links TRBV7-8 to TRBJ2-5, with TRBD2 matching 8 bases. J lost 5 bases, V lost 2 bases, and 10 bases had no gene match. This CDR3 contains 16 residues. CDR1 is SGHVS, CDR2 FQNEAQ, per germline. The CDR3 region has the DNA TGTGCCAGCAGCTTAAGGGGACTAGTTGGCTTGGAGACCCAGTACTTC. The encoded protein is CASSLRGLVGLETQYF.

The V gene is TRBV20-1, the J gene TRBJ2-5, with a weak D call TRBD2 (6 bases). V was cut by 0 bases and J by 2 bases, with 13 bases left in between. The CDR3 loop spans 15 amino acids. Germline V gives CDR1 DFQATT, CDR2 SNEGSKA (reference sequence). CDR3 nucleotide sequence: TGCAGTGCTAGAGATCGGCGGGGACTTCAAGAGACCCAGTACTTC. Translated: CSARDRRGLQETQYF.

The sample holds a few counts of this clonotype. The DNA of the CDR3 is TGTGCCAGCAGTCCAGGGGTTAATGAGCAGTTCTTC. Translating gives CASSPGVNEQFF. The chain combines TRBV12-3 or TRBV12-4 with TRBJ2-1, with a possible D match to TRBD1 (6 bases). The length of the CDR3 is 12 residues. The V end was cut by 5 bases, the J end by 7 bases, with 9 bases between.

This clonotype was picked up a small number of times. The chain combines TRBV12-3 or TRBV12-4 with TRBJ2-7; D unresolved. Trimming left V 1 base short and J 5 bases short, with 9 bases between. This CDR3 is 13 amino acids long. CDR3 nucleotides: TGTGCCAGCAGTTTAGGACTCCACCACGAGCAGTACTTC. Protein product: CASSLGLHHEQYF.

This clonotype occurred a few times. The chain is built from TRBV4-1 and TRBJ1-1; 7 nucleotides agree with TRBD1. This CDR3 contains 16 residues. Germline V gene data show CDR1 as MGHRA and CDR2 as YSYEKL. The junction had 12 bases not matched to a gene; V was cut back by 2 bases and J by 6 bases. This chain's CDR3 is CASSQPRQGVEAEAFF. DNA of the CDR3: TGCGCCAGCAGCCAACCGAGACAGGGAGTGGAAGCTGAAGCTTTCTTT.

The chain links TRBV15 to TRBJ2-3; 8 bases map to TRBD2. The germline CDR1 and CDR2 sequences are LNHNV and YYDKDF (reference sequence). CDR3 length equals 13 residues. Trimming cost V 7 bases and J 5 bases; bases outside gene matches: 5. CDR3 in amino acids: CATTKRGIDTQYF. CDR3 in DNA: TGTGCCACCACGAAGCGGGGGATAGATACGCAGTATTTT.

The V gene is TRBV6-5, the J gene TRBJ2-1; 10 bases map to TRBD2. Germline-derived CDR1 and CDR2 are MNHEY and SVGAGI. The CDR3 totals 15 residues. Trimming at V came to 0 bases and at J to 6 bases, leaving 2 bases not matched to a gene. The CDR3 DNA sequence: TGTGCCAGCAGTTACTCAGCGGGAGGGGTCAATGAGCAGTTCTTC. Its translation: CASSYSAGGVNEQFF.

This clonotype has ten or more counts. This chain uses TRBV10-3 with TRBJ1-2; the D is unclear. This CDR3 is 12 amino acids long. Germline assignment: CDR1 ENHRY and CDR2 SYGVKD. Deletions cut 3 bases from V and 8 bases from J, with 10 bases between. The CDR3 loop reads CAISDNGFGYTF. CDR3 sequence (DNA): TGTGCCATCAGTGATAACGGTTTCGGCTACACCTTC.

A few counts support this clonotype. V and J are TRBV6-5 and TRBJ1-6; D is uncertain. Deletions cut 0 bases from V and 7 bases from J, with 13 bases between. The germline V gene encodes CDR1 MNHEY and CDR2 SVGAGI. CDR3 length: 16 amino acids. The CDR3 bases are TGTGCCAGCAGTTACTCGGGTGGCAGTGGGAATTCACCCCTCCACTTT. It encodes CASSYSGGSGNSPLHF.

A few counts support this clonotype. This chain links TRBV9 with TRBJ2-2; 7 bases match TRBD1. Germline CDR1 reads SGDLS; CDR2 reads YYNGEE. The V segment lost 3 bases and the J segment 4 bases; nucleotides outside the gene matches: 6. This CDR3 region has 15 residues. DNA of the CDR3: TGTGCCAGCAGCGCCCAGGGGGATGGCACCGGGGAGCTGTTTTTT. Its protein product is CASSAQGDGTGELFF.

This clonotype has ten or more counts. V is TRBV12-5 and J is TRBJ1-1; D is possibly TRBD1 (6 bases). Per the germline V gene, CDR1 is LGHNT and CDR2 is FRNRAP. Trimming cost V 6 bases and J 0 bases, with 11 bases left between them. The CDR3 is 14 amino acids. For the CDR3, the DNA is TGTGCTAGTGGAAAAGGGGGGGTGAACACTGAAGCTTTCTTT. Its translation is CASGKGGVNTEAFF.

The chain employs TRBV29-1 and TRBJ1-5; D is undetermined. The germline CDR1 and CDR2 sequences are SQVTM and ANQGSEA. The CDR3 runs to 13 residues. The V gene lost 4 bases and the J gene lost 5 bases, with 12 bases spanning the gap. In DNA form, the CDR3 reads TGCAGCGTTGCAGACGGACCCTATCAGCCCCAGCATTTT. As protein: CSVADGPYQPQHF.

The rearrangement joins TRBV2 to TRBJ1-6, with no clear D. The CDR3 spans 15 residues. V lost 7 bases to trimming and J lost 7 bases, with 17 bases between them. Germline loops: CDR1 SNHLY, CDR2 FYNNEI. The CDR3 DNA is TGTGCCAGCATCGCCCGGGGTACAGAAAATTCACCCCTCCACTTT. This translates into CASIARGTENSPLHF.